The 28 T cell receptor beta chains in this list originate from one sample, sequenced in a study of CD8 T cells in ankylosing spondylitis. Regarding the study as a whole: Characteristic, it appeared, of ankylosing spondylitis blood was a TCR beta motif of fewer than 10 highly homologous variants.

MiXCR was run by TCRdb on the 5' RACE reads, yielding one entry per CDR3 protein. The sample includes hundreds of thousands of distinct CDR3 sequences, 25% to 30% of them seen just once. No antigen is known for these receptors. The source material was blood, either unsorted or a sorted T cell fraction (not recorded which). All receptors come from a male donor with ankylosing spondylitis.

There are a few counts of this clonotype. CDR3 DNA: TGTGCCAGCAGAGGCGGTAGCCTAGGCGTAACAGATACGCAGTATTTT. It codes for CASRGGSLGVTDTQYF. The J gene is TRBJ2-3, the V gene TRBV7-2, with D unresolved. Trimming took 6 bases from V and 3 from J, leaving 19 bases between them. Germline V gene sequence: CDR1 SGHTA, CDR2 FQGNSA. This CDR3 region has 16 residues.

V usage is TRBV28 and J usage is TRBJ2-7; D possibly corresponds to TRBD2 (6 bases). This CDR3 contains 15 residues. Germline CDR1 reads MDHEN; CDR2 reads SYDVKM. V shed 7 bases and J shed 4 bases, with 20 bases lying between them. The CDR3 protein is CASTPAISGPYEQYF. Written as DNA, the CDR3 is TGTGCCAGCACCCCGGCGATTAGCGGACCGTACGAGCAGTACTTC.

This chain uses TRBV6-5 with TRBJ2-1, with 8 bases lining up with TRBD2. Per germline, CDR1 MNHEY and CDR2 SVGAGI. The CDR3 covers 16 residues. The junction had 9 bases not matched to a gene; V was cut back by 4 bases and J by 4 bases. CDR3 DNA: TGTGCCAGCAGTTCCCCCGGGGCTAGCGGGTACAATGAGCAGTTCTTC. As protein: CASSSPGASGYNEQFF.

In its sample, this clonotype was seen a few times. The chain couples TRBV7-9 to TRBJ2-7; 11 bases fit TRBD2. There are 15 residues in the CDR3. After removal of 1 base from V and 3 bases from J, the junction contained 2 bases not matched to a gene. The germline gives CDR1 SEHNR, CDR2 FQNEAQ (reference sequence). DNA of the CDR3: TGTGCCAGCAGCTTAGGACTAGCGGGGATCTACGAGCAGTACTTC. Amino acid sequence: CASSLGLAGIYEQYF.

The V call is TRBV5-1, the J call TRBJ2-1, with TRBD1 identical over 12 bases. Trimming at V came to 4 bases and at J to 8 bases, leaving 7 bases not matched to a gene. Germline CDR1 reads SGHRS; CDR2 reads YFSETQ. This CDR3 region has 15 residues. The chain's CDR3 is CASSRGQGANDEQFF. The DNA for the CDR3 is TGCGCCAGCAGCAGGGGACAGGGGGCAAACGATGAGCAGTTCTTC. The full variable domain, its missing parts supplied by reference TRBV5-1 and TRBJ2-1, is KAGVTQTPRYLIKTRGQQVTLSCSPISGHRSVSWYQQTPGQGLQFLFEYFSETQRNKGNFPGRFSGRQFSNSRSEMNVSTLELGDSALYLCASSRGQGANDEQFFGPGTRLTVL.

The chain recombines TRBV20-1 with TRBJ2-3, with a possible D match to TRBD2 (6 bases). The CDR3 spans 16 residues. CDR1 and CDR2 (germline): DFQATT, SNEGSKA (reference sequence). Trimming pared 7 bases from V and 2 bases from J, leaving 22 bases between. The CDR3 nucleotides are TGCAGTGTTAAGCTAGCGACGGGGCGAATCACAGATACGCAGTATTTT. It yields the protein CSVKLATGRITDTQYF.

The V call is TRBV20-1, the J call TRBJ2-5; 8 bases match TRBD2. There are 18 residues in the CDR3. Germline V lookup: CDR1 DFQATT, CDR2 SNEGSKA (reference sequence). The V and J ends lost 0 bases and 5 bases, in that order; junction bases with no gene match: 17. The CDR3: CSARDPVVTAGAEETQYF. CDR3 DNA: TGCAGTGCTAGAGATCCCGTAGTTACAGCGGGAGCAGAGGAGACCCAGTACTTC.

The CDR3 DNA reads as TGCAGTGCTAGGGGACAGGGTGTAACCTCCGAGCAGTACGTC. Residues: CSARGQGVTSEQYV. The chain employs TRBV20-1 and TRBJ2-7; 9 positions match TRBD1. V shed 3 bases and J 6 bases; nucleotides not matched to a gene: 9. Germline CDR1 is DFQATT and CDR2 is SNEGSKA (reference sequence). The CDR3 runs 14 residues.

This clonotype was recorded many times. The chain links TRBV12-3 or TRBV12-4 to TRBJ1-1; D not certain. V shed 3 bases and J shed 4 bases, with 9 bases lying between them. The CDR3 is 13 residues long. The CDR3 region is CASSFLGSTEAFF. DNA of the CDR3: TGTGCCAGCAGTTTCTTGGGTTCCACTGAAGCTTTCTTT.

The genes are TRBV20-1 and TRBJ1-5; 7 positions match TRBD1. Germline CDR1 and CDR2: DFQATT and SNEGSKA (reference sequence). V lost 4 bases, J lost 2 bases, and 14 bases stayed unmatched. This CDR3 is built from 17 residues. The CDR3 bases are TGCAGTGCTACCAGACAGGGAGGATATTGGGGCAATCAGCCCCAGCATTTT. The encoded protein is CSATRQGGYWGNQPQHF.

This sequence joins TRBV11-2 and TRBJ2-2; D is ambiguous. From germline, CDR1 is SGHAT and CDR2 FQNNGV. The CDR3 spans 13 residues. The ends were cut back, 5 bases at V and 5 bases at J, with 9 bases in the middle. CDR3 nucleotide sequence: TGTGCCAGCAGCCAATCGGGTACCGGGGAGCTGTTTTTT. It codes for CASSQSGTGELFF.

This clonotype was seen more than once but under ten times. The J gene is TRBJ2-1, the V gene TRBV20-1; TRBD2 matches 12 bases. Germline loops: CDR1 DFQATT, CDR2 SNEGSKA (reference sequence). The CDR3 runs 14 residues. With 5 bases clipped from V and 6 bases from J, the junction kept 5 bases outside the gene matches. In DNA form, the CDR3 reads TGCAGTGCTCCCAAGACTAGCGGGAGCAATGAGCAGTTCTTC. It translates to CSAPKTSGSNEQFF.

In this sample, this clonotype turned up a few times. The CDR3 DNA follows: TGTGCCACCAGTGATAGGGCTGATGAGCAGTTCTTC. The encoded protein is CATSDRADEQFF. The chain uses TRBV24-1 and TRBJ2-1; D is unresolved. Germline V gene sequence: CDR1 KGHDR, CDR2 SFDVKD. The V end lost 3 bases, the J end lost 8 bases, and 7 bases lay between the germline ends. This CDR3 contains 12 residues.

The chain links TRBV5-1 to TRBJ2-3, with D tentatively TRBD1 (5 bases). The CDR3 loop spans 17 amino acids. The V gene lost 4 bases and the J gene lost 9 bases, with 27 bases spanning the gap. Germline V lookup: CDR1 SGHRS, CDR2 YFSETQ. The CDR3 is CASSPGDGRPQWGTQYF. The CDR3 DNA follows: TGCGCCAGCAGCCCCGGTGATGGGCGCCCTCAGTGGGGCACGCAGTATTTT.

J is TRBJ2-2 and V is TRBV5-1; D remains unclear. The length of the CDR3 is 13 residues. Germline V lookup: CDR1 SGHRS, CDR2 YFSETQ. V lost 2 bases to trimming and J lost 3 bases, with 5 bases between them. CDR3 residues: CASSLFDTGELFF. In DNA, the CDR3 is TGCGCCAGCAGCTTATTTGACACCGGGGAGCTGTTTTTT.

The V gene is TRBV12-3 or TRBV12-4, the J gene TRBJ2-2; TRBD2 matches at 8 bases. This CDR3 spans 15 amino acids. With V trimmed by 3 bases and J by 4 bases, 4 bases remained unmatched. CDR3 sequence reads: CASSFTGGGTGELFF. In DNA form, the CDR3 reads TGTGCCAGCAGTTTTACGGGGGGGGGCACCGGGGAGCTGTTTTTT.

The J gene is TRBJ2-1, the V gene TRBV6-1; 8 positions agree with TRBD2. From germline, CDR1 is MNHNS and CDR2 SASEGT. This CDR3 spans 14 amino acids. V gave up 3 bases and J gave up 10 bases; unmatched junction bases: 8. Here the CDR3 DNA reads TGTGCCAGCAGTGAGTCAGCGGGAGAATGGGAGCAGTTCTTC. This sequence encodes CASSESAGEWEQFF.

Here the CDR3 reads CASSSGGRVTDTQYF. CDR3 in DNA: TGTGCCAGCAGCTCCGGCGGGAGGGTCACAGATACGCAGTATTTT. The V gene is TRBV7-8, the J gene TRBJ2-3; 9 bases are a match to TRBD2. In germline, CDR1 is SGHVS, CDR2 FQNEAQ. CDR3 size: 15 residues. V shed 4 bases, J shed 2 bases, and the junction held 4 bases outside the gene matches.

This clonotype was seen a few times. The chain has TRBV18 and TRBJ2-1; 7 nucleotides line up with TRBD1. The CDR3 totals 16 residues. CDR1 is KGHSH and CDR2 is LQKENI in the germline V gene. Trimming cost V 5 bases and J 0 bases; bases outside gene matches: 7. In DNA form, the CDR3 reads TGTGCCAGCTCAGGACAGGATACTTTCTCCTACAATGAGCAGTTCTTC. This codes for CASSGQDTFSYNEQFF.

V and J are TRBV30 and TRBJ2-7, with D unresolved. Per germline, CDR1 GTSNPN and CDR2 SVGIG (reference sequence). Trimming left V 2 bases short and J 3 bases short, with 11 bases between. The CDR3 covers 13 residues. The CDR3 spells CAWSSQRHYEQYV. CDR3 bases: TGTGCCTGGAGTTCCCAGCGCCACTACGAGCAGTACGTC.

This chain connects TRBV5-1 to TRBJ2-2; D call uncertain. The CDR3 loop spans 13 amino acids. V shed 5 bases and J shed 0 bases, with 5 bases lying between them. Germline V gene lookup returns CDR1 SGHRS and CDR2 YFSETQ. DNA for the CDR3: TGCGCCAGCAGGTATACGAACACCGGGGAGCTGTTTTTT. As protein: CASRYTNTGELFF.

This clonotype was seen a few times. The chain employs TRBV12-3 or TRBV12-4 and TRBJ2-1; D uncertain. V was shortened by 1 base and J by 6 bases, with 7 bases between the two germline ends. The CDR3 is made up of 13 amino acids. The CDR3 bases are TGTGCCAGCAGTTTAGTCCCTAGCAATGAGCAGTTCTTC. Its translation: CASSLVPSNEQFF.

There are a few counts of this clonotype. The V call is TRBV18, the J call TRBJ2-1; 9 bases agree with TRBD2. V lost 0 bases to trimming and J lost 0 bases; unmatched junction nucleotides: 6. The germline gives CDR1 KGHSH, CDR2 LQKENI. This CDR3 has 18 residues. The CDR3 DNA sequence: TGTGCCAGCTCACCACCCCTTGGTAGCGGGAGCTCCTACAATGAGCAGTTCTTC. Translating it yields CASSPPLGSGSSYNEQFF.

Ten or more counts support this clonotype. The rearrangement uses TRBV12-3 or TRBV12-4 and TRBJ2-2; the match to TRBD1 covers 9 bases. After removal of 6 bases from V and 2 bases from J, the junction contained 7 bases not matched to a gene. The CDR3 consists of 16 residues. DNA of the CDR3: TGTGCCAGCAGCGAACCGGGACAGGGAAACACCGGGGAGCTGTTTTTT. It codes for CASSEPGQGNTGELFF.

This clonotype has more than one count but fewer than ten. This chain joins TRBV24-1 and TRBJ2-5; TRBD1 matches at 8 bases. Per the germline V gene, CDR1 is KGHDR and CDR2 is SFDVKD. V lost 4 bases, J lost 4 bases, and 7 bases stayed unmatched. This CDR3 comprises 15 residues. The CDR3 DNA is TGTGCCACCAGTGAACCTGGGACAGGAGGAGAGACCCAGTACTTC. Translating gives CATSEPGTGGETQYF.

CDR3 sequence reads: CASSLRTAWNTEAFF. CDR3 in DNA: TGTGCCAGCAGCCTGCGGACAGCCTGGAACACTGAAGCTTTCTTT. The J gene is TRBJ1-1, the V gene TRBV7-2, with D perhaps matching TRBD1 (6 bases). CDR3 length: 15 amino acids. In germline, CDR1 is SGHTA, CDR2 FQGNSA. The V end was cut by 5 bases, the J end by 1 base, with 14 bases between.

At least ten counts were recorded for this clonotype. The gene calls are TRBV5-1 and TRBJ1-1; TRBD1 is a possible D gene (5 bases). Trimming removed 2 bases from V and 1 base from J, with 12 bases in between. Germline CDR1 is SGHRS and CDR2 is YFSETQ. CDR3 length: 15 amino acids. The CDR3 region is CASSLSGAGNTEAFF. The CDR3 DNA reads as TGCGCCAGCAGCTTATCCGGGGCGGGGAACACTGAAGCTTTCTTT. The variable domain in full, with the rest retrieved from reference TRBV5-1 and TRBJ1-1, is KAGVTQTPRYLIKTRGQQVTLSCSPISGHRSVSWYQQTPGQGLQFLFEYFSETQRNKGNFPGRFSGRQFSNSRSEMNVSTLELGDSALYLCASSLSGAGNTEAFFGQGTRLTVV.

The rearrangement joins TRBV7-2 to TRBJ1-5; perhaps TRBD1 as D (6 bases). The V gene's germline CDR1 is SGHTA and CDR2 FQGNSA. The CDR3 covers 15 residues. The V and J ends lost 2 bases and 6 bases respectively, with 14 bases between them. CDR3 sequence (DNA): TGTGCCAGCAGCTTATACCAGGGGCCGGGTCAGCCCCAGCATTTT. This translates into CASSLYQGPGQPQHF.